This is a list of T cell receptor beta chains from one sample in a study of OX40 agonist ivuxolimab in advanced cancers. Data came from immunoSEQ multiplex PCR; TCRdb stores just in-frame clones and leaves some out. The sample shows under 80,000 clones, approximately 85% of them seen only once. The sample was CD4+ or CD8+ T cells sorted from blood, taken in a trial of the OX40 agonist ivuxolimab. These receptors came from an adult with an advanced solid tumor such as melanoma, head and neck, liver or kidney cancer. Each CDR3 is given without its conserved first and last residue.

J: TRBJ2-1; V: TRBV2; CDR3: ASNPASGSRSYNEQF
J: TRBJ2-2; V: TRBV25-1; CDR3: ASSVRRGTGGSGELF
J: TRBJ2-5; V: TRBV5-1; CDR3: ASSSGLADAETQY
J: TRBJ1-3; V: TRBV7-8; CDR3: ASSAAGTGGGNTIY
J: TRBJ1-1; V: TRBV5-4; CDR3: ASSSRDRDTEAF
J: TRBJ1-2; V: TRBV7-2; CDR3: ASSPRRGVGYT
J: TRBJ1-2; V: TRBV15; CDR3: ATSRDGRADGYT
J: TRBJ2-6; V: TRBV23-1; CDR3: ASGAGHLSGANVLT
J: TRBJ2-2; V: TRBV13; CDR3: ASSPRPASGAGELF
J: TRBJ2-2; V: TRBV5-1; CDR3: ASSLGTGLAAGPGELF
J: TRBJ1-1; V: TRBV5-4; CDR3: ASSWAGRNTEAF
J: TRBJ1-2; V: TRBV7-2; CDR3: ASSPSATRANYGYT
J: TRBJ2-2; V: TRBV5-6; CDR3: ASSLAGITGELF